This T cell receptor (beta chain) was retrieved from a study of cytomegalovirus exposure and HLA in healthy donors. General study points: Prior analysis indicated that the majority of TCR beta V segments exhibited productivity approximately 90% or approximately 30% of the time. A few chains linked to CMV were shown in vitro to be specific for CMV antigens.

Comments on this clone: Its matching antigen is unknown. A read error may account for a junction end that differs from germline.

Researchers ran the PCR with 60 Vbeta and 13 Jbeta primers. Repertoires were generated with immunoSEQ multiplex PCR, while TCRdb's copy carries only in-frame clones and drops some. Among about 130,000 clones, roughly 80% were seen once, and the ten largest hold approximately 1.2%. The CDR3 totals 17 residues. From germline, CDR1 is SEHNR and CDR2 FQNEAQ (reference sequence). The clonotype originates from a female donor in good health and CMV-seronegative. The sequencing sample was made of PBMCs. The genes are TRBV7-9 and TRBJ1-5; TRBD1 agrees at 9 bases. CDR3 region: CSSSSGTGRYGNQPQHF. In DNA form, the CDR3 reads TGTTCCAGCAGTTCCGGGACAGGGCGATATGGCAATCAGCCCCAGCATTTT.